The 13 T cell receptor beta chains listed next were all sequenced from one sample in a study of T cells in Graves' hyperthyroidism and ophthalmopathy. From RNA transcripts, TCR beta CDR3 regions were amplified. The primer set for the first-round RT-PCR of the TCR CDR3 was HTBI. TCRdb reprocessed the multiplex PCR reads via MiXCR and lists one record per CDR3 protein. This sample has fewer than 900,000 distinct CDR3 sequences; roughly 15% occur once, and the top ten carry around 8.1%. Sequences were obtained from blood. These receptors were taken from a man in his late teens or twenties with Graves' hyperthyroidism.

The V and J genes are TRBV20-1 and TRBJ2-4; D possibly corresponds to TRBD1 (5 bases). Germline lookup yields CDR1 DFQATT and CDR2 SNEGSKA (reference sequence). Trimming removed 0 bases at V and 0 bases at J, with 12 bases between. The CDR3 runs to 16 residues. CDR3 sequence: CSARDQGATAKNIQYF. CDR3 nucleotides: TGCAGTGCTAGAGATCAAGGGGCGACAGCCAAAAACATTCAGTACTTC.

This clonotype was detected only a few times. Since a much larger clone is just one base distant, this may be a read error. V is TRBV11-3 and J is TRBJ1-2; no reliable D call. The CDR3 consists of 12 residues. The V gene's germline CDR1 is SGHNT and CDR2 YENEEA. CDR3 nucleotides: TGTGCCAGCAGCTTAGGGGGAGATGGCTACGCCTTC. It is translated as CASSLGGDGYAF.

This clonotype was counted a few times. The chain is built from TRBV5-8 and TRBJ2-3; 9 nucleotides align to TRBD2. The CDR3 is 15 amino acids. The V gene end was trimmed by 4 bases and the J gene end by 6 bases; junction bases not matched to a gene: 9. Looked up from germline, CDR1 is SGHTS and CDR2 is YDEGEE. The CDR3: CASSLGAAGGDTQYF. The CDR3 DNA follows: TGTGCCAGCAGCCTGGGGGCCGCGGGAGGGGATACGCAGTATTTT. Filled out from reference TRBV5-8 and TRBJ2-3, the complete variable domain reads EAGVTQSPTHLIKTRGQQATLRCSPISGHTSVYWYQQALGLGLQFLLWYDEGEERNRGNFPPRFSGRQFPNYSSELNVNALELEDSALYLCASSLGAAGGDTQYFGPGTRLTVL.

This clonotype was seen ten or more times. The chain is built from TRBV7-9 and TRBJ2-3; D ambiguous. Deletions cut 2 bases from V and 2 bases from J, with 14 bases between. The CDR3 runs to 16 residues. Germline V gene sequence: CDR1 SEHNR, CDR2 FQNEAQ (reference sequence). CDR3 DNA sequence: TGTGCCAGCAGCTTAAGGACGGTGCAGAACACAGATACGCAGTATTTT. It translates to CASSLRTVQNTDTQYF.

This clonotype was detected only a few times. The gene calls are TRBV6-2 or TRBV6-3 and TRBJ1-2; D uncertain. Germline values: CDR1 MNHEY, CDR2 SVGEGT. V lost 6 bases and J lost 4, with 27 bases in between. The CDR3 consists of 18 residues. The CDR3 DNA is TGTGCCAGCAGGGCCCCTCCGGGGAGACTAAGCCCCTCCTATGGCTACACCTTC. This gives the protein CASRAPPGRLSPSYGYTF.

There are many counts of this clonotype. The chain joins TRBV20-1 to TRBJ2-1, with 11 bases lining up with TRBD2. CDR3 length: 15 residues. Germline CDR1 is DFQATT and CDR2 is SNEGSKA (reference sequence). The J segment lost 4 bases and the V segment lost 5 bases, leaving 7 bases of the junction unmatched. The DNA of the CDR3 is TGCAGTGCTCTCCGAAGGACTAGCGGGTACAATGAGCAGTTCTTC. Amino acids: CSALRRTSGYNEQFF.

This clonotype was recorded a few times. Being one base from a much bigger clone, this may be a read error. The chain combines TRBV28 with TRBJ2-7, with 10 nucleotides matching TRBD2. The CDR3 is 13 residues long. The germline CDR1 and CDR2 sequences are MDHEN and SYDVKM. DNA for the CDR3: TGTGCCGGCAGGGCTAGCGGGAGTTTCGAGCAGTACTTC. It specifies CAGRASGSFEQYF. Together with reference TRBV28 and TRBJ2-7, the CDR3 gives the full variable domain: DVKVTQSSRYLVKRTGEKVFLECVQDMDHENMFWYRQDPGLGLRLIYFSYDVKMKEKGDIPEGYSVSREKKERFSLILESASTNQTSMYLCAGRASGSFEQYFGPGTRLTVT.

This clonotype was observed at least ten times. The chain is built from TRBV24-1 and TRBJ2-3; 10 bases match TRBD1. The CDR3 covers 17 residues. The V gene's germline CDR1 is KGHDR and CDR2 SFDVKD. J lost 2 bases, V lost 0 bases, and 4 bases had no gene match. The CDR3 region is CATSDLRGTGDTDTQYF. The CDR3 DNA reads as TGTGCCACCAGTGATTTGCGAGGGACAGGGGACACAGATACGCAGTATTTT.

This clonotype appeared a few times. The gene calls are TRBV10-2 and TRBJ2-1; tentative D call: TRBD2 (6 bases). This CDR3 has 16 amino acids. The V gene's germline CDR1 is WSHSY and CDR2 SAAADI. Trimming cost V 4 bases and J 8 bases, with 21 bases left between them. This CDR3 is CASSGVTRGFIDEQFF. In DNA form, the CDR3 reads TGCGCCAGCAGTGGGGTGACTAGAGGTTTTATAGATGAGCAGTTCTTC.

This clonotype was seen only a few times. This sequence may be a read error, since a much larger clone differs from it by one base. This chain joins TRBV28 and TRBJ2-3; 8 positions match TRBD1. CDR3 size: 14 residues. Germline loops: CDR1 MDHEN, CDR2 SYDVKM. J gave up 5 bases and V 6 bases, and 7 bases lay outside the gene matches. The CDR3 nucleotides read TGTGCCAGCAGCTGGGACAGGAGAAAAGATACGCAGTATTTT. Amino acids: CASSWDRRKDTQYF.

The chain has TRBV18 and TRBJ2-6; no clear D gene. The germline CDR1 and CDR2 sequences are KGHSH and LQKENI. V lost 3 bases, J lost 8 bases, and 11 bases lay in between. This CDR3 region has 14 residues. The CDR3 region has the DNA TGTGCCAGCTCACCGATGTCGGGCCCCAACGTCCTGACTTTC. Its translation: CASSPMSGPNVLTF.

The V call is TRBV20-1, the J call TRBJ1-3, with 7 positions matching TRBD1. The CDR3 covers 16 residues. The J segment lost 7 bases and the V segment lost 0 bases, leaving 12 bases of the junction unmatched. CDR1 is DFQATT and CDR2 is SNEGSKA in the germline V gene (reference sequence). CDR3 in amino acids: CSARDNPRTGLNTIYF. The CDR3 bases are TGCAGTGCTAGAGATAATCCCCGGACAGGACTCAACACCATATATTTT.

This sequence joins TRBV6-1 and TRBJ1-2; the D gene is possibly TRBD1 (6 bases). Deletions cut 6 bases from V and 4 bases from J, with 18 bases between. Germline V CDR1 and CDR2: MNHNS, SASEGT. The CDR3 is 15 residues long. The CDR3 loop reads CASRFGGAMVYGYTF. For the CDR3, the DNA is TGTGCCAGCAGGTTCGGGGGGGCGATGGTCTATGGCTACACCTTC.